These 3 T cell receptor beta chains were all obtained from the same sample, sequenced in a study of blood T cell repertoires in COVID-19. Assay used: immunoSEQ multiplex PCR; TCRdb lists only in-frame clones, some missing. This sample yields 80,000 to 95,000 clones, of which over 75% are seen a single time; around 27% belongs to the top ten. Sequencing was done on a sample of peripheral blood. The receptor source for this set is a man older than 75 with active or convalescent COVID-19.

The chain couples TRBV6-5 to TRBJ2-1; TRBD2 matches at 9 bases. Germline lookup yields CDR1 MNHEY and CDR2 SVGAGI. The CDR3 consists of 13 residues. The V gene end was trimmed by 4 bases and the J gene end by 6 bases; junction bases not matched to a gene: 1. The CDR3 nucleotides are TGTGCCAGCAGTTTGACTAGCGGCAATGAGCAGTTCTTC. The encoded protein is CASSLTSGNEQFF.

This chain links TRBV5-1 with TRBJ1-1; weak D call: TRBD1 (6 bases). The CDR3 totals 13 residues. Trimming left V 4 bases short and J 1 base short, with 8 bases between. From germline, CDR1 is SGHRS and CDR2 YFSETQ. This CDR3 is CASSEQGNTEAFF. DNA of the CDR3: TGCGCCAGCAGCGAACAGGGGAACACTGAAGCTTTCTTT.

The V gene is TRBV29-1, the J gene TRBJ2-2; D is possibly TRBD2 (5 bases). CDR3 size: 16 residues. The V and J ends lost 0 bases and 0 bases respectively, with 11 bases between them. CDR1 is SQVTM and CDR2 is ANQGSEA in the germline V gene. Here the CDR3 DNA reads TGCAGCGTTGAAGACCTAGCACACCCGAACACCGGGGAGCTGTTTTTT. Amino acids: CSVEDLAHPNTGELFF.